What follows are 21 T cell receptor beta chains derived from one specimen sequenced in a study of blood T cell repertoires in COVID-19. Produced via immunoSEQ multiplex PCR; TCRdb's table is partial and in-frame only. This sample has about 45,000 clones; less than 90% occur once, and the top ten carry roughly 9.2%. The specimen was peripheral blood. The receptors derive from a human donor in a cohort sampled during active COVID-19.

This clone was seen more than once but under ten times. The CDR3, as DNA: TGTGCCAGCAGGCCAGGGGGTAGCTCTGGAAACACCATATATTTT. It is translated as CASRPGGSSGNTIYF. The chain links TRBV6-5 to TRBJ1-3; TRBD1 matches at 7 bases. V trimming: 6 bases; J trimming: 0 bases; junction bases outside the gene matches: 5. Germline V CDR1 and CDR2: MNHEY, SVGAGI. The CDR3 consists of 15 residues.

The rearrangement uses TRBV7-3 and TRBJ2-7; 8 positions agree with TRBD2. V lost 4 bases and J lost 0; bases outside the gene matches: 5. CDR1 is SGHTA and CDR2 is FQGTGA in the germline V gene. This CDR3 has 15 residues. The DNA of the CDR3 is TGTGCCAGCAGCTCCGTAGCGGGGACCTCCTACGAGCAGTACTTC. Protein: CASSSVAGTSYEQYF.

V gene TRBV6-1 combines with J gene TRBJ1-5, with 12 bases lining up with TRBD1. Germline V gene lookup returns CDR1 MNHNS and CDR2 SASEGT. The CDR3 consists of 17 residues. After removal of 4 bases from V and 0 bases from J, the junction contained 4 bases not matched to a gene. The CDR3 region has the DNA TGTGCCAGCAGTGGCGGGACAGGGGGCGATAGCAATCAGCCCCAGCATTTT. Translated, it gives CASSGGTGGDSNQPQHF.

This chain connects TRBV11-3 to TRBJ1-6; no firm D call. Germline V lookup: CDR1 SGHNT, CDR2 YENEEA. The CDR3 has 13 amino acids. The germline V and J ends were trimmed by 2 bases and 7 bases, with 6 bases remaining between them. CDR3 bases: TGTGCCAGCAGCTTAAGTGAGAATTCACCCCTCCACTTT. Amino acid sequence: CASSLSENSPLHF.

The chain is built from TRBV3-1 (or the pseudogene TRBV3-2) and TRBJ2-3, with 11 bases matching TRBD2. J lost 5 bases, V lost 2 bases, and 9 bases had no gene match. This CDR3 is built from 17 residues. Germline assignment: CDR1 LGHDT and CDR2 YNNKEL (reference sequence). CDR3 protein: CASSQRTSGLGGDTQYF. CDR3 coding DNA: TGTGCCAGCAGCCAAAGGACTAGCGGGCTCGGAGGAGATACGCAGTATTTT.

The chain uses TRBV18 and TRBJ1-1, with 8 bases that match TRBD1. In germline, CDR1 is KGHSH, CDR2 LQKENI. CDR3 size: 13 residues. The V segment lost 6 bases and the J segment 6 bases; nucleotides outside the gene matches: 6. CDR3 loop: CASSPGQGAEAFF. The CDR3 DNA reads TGTGCCAGCTCCCCCGGACAGGGTGCTGAAGCTTTCTTT.

V is TRBV6-1 and J is TRBJ2-5; 9 positions agree with TRBD1. There are 15 residues in the CDR3. Germline CDR1 is MNHNS and CDR2 is SASEGT. With V trimmed by 0 bases and J by 1 base, 0 bases remained unmatched. The CDR3 DNA is TGTGCCAGCAGTGAAGCGACAGGGGGCCAAGAGACCCAGTACTTC. It is translated as CASSEATGGQETQYF.

This chain links TRBV18 with TRBJ2-5, with 12 bases matching TRBD2. V was pared by 1 base and J by 1 base, with 4 bases of the junction left unmatched. The CDR3 is made up of 17 amino acids. The germline gives CDR1 KGHSH, CDR2 LQKENI. Here the CDR3 DNA reads TGTGCCAGCTCACCACGTCTAGCGGGGGGGTTCCAAGAGACCCAGTACTTC. It is translated as CASSPRLAGGFQETQYF.

The V gene is TRBV11-1, the J gene TRBJ1-2; D is unclear. There are 13 residues in the CDR3. Germline loops: CDR1 SGHAT, CDR2 FQDESV (reference sequence). Trimming took 5 bases from V and 4 from J, leaving 11 bases between them. The CDR3 reads CASSDRPIYGYTF. DNA for the CDR3: TGTGCCAGCAGCGATCGTCCTATCTATGGCTACACCTTC. The variable domain in full, completed from reference TRBV11-1 and TRBJ1-2, reads EAEVAQSPRYKITEKSQAVAFWCDPISGHATLYWYRQILGQGPELLVQFQDESVVDDSQLPKDRFSAERLKGVDSTLKIQPAELGDSAMYLCASSDRPIYGYTFGSGTRLTVV.

DNA for the CDR3: TGTGCCAGCAGCCCCGTAGGCGGTTCACCCCTCCACTTT. Residues: CASSPVGGSPLHF. The chain employs TRBV7-8 and TRBJ1-6, with unresolved D. CDR3 length: 13 residues. The V end was cut by 5 bases, the J end by 9 bases, with 11 bases between. Germline CDR1 and CDR2: SGHVS and FQNEAQ.

V usage is TRBV18 and J usage is TRBJ1-1; 9 positions agree with TRBD1. V dropped 4 bases and J dropped 7; count of bases not matched to a gene: 7. The CDR3 is 14 residues long. CDR1 KGHSH and CDR2 LQKENI come from the germline V gene. The CDR3 here is CASSRQGELGEAFF. The CDR3 coding sequence is TGTGCCAGCTCACGACAGGGGGAATTAGGTGAAGCTTTCTTT.

This clone was observed once. The chain links TRBV4-3 to TRBJ1-4, with a possible D match to TRBD1 (5 bases). The V end lost 4 bases, the J end lost 0 bases, and 12 bases lay between the germline ends. Germline V CDR1 and CDR2: LGHNA, YSLEER. CDR3 length: 16 amino acids. This CDR3 reads CASSLGTGATNEKLFF. CDR3 in DNA: TGCGCCAGCAGCCTCGGGACTGGTGCAACTAATGAAAAACTGTTTTTT.

This clone was recorded a few times. The V gene is TRBV9, the J gene TRBJ1-5, with D tentatively TRBD1 (5 bases). V was trimmed by 7 bases and J by 6 bases, leaving 14 bases between them. Germline V gene lookup returns CDR1 SGDLS and CDR2 YYNGEE. The CDR3 covers 13 residues. The CDR3 protein is CASDGGGGQPQHF. CDR3 nucleotides: TGTGCCAGCGATGGCGGGGGAGGTCAGCCCCAGCATTTT.

This clone showed up just once. The rearrangement links TRBV3-1 (or the pseudogene TRBV3-2) to TRBJ1-2, with 7 bases that match TRBD1. The germline V gene has CDR1 LGHDT and CDR2 YNNKEL (reference sequence). There are 15 residues in the CDR3. J was trimmed by 4 bases and V by 3 bases; bases with no gene match: 8. CDR3 protein: CASSHDSGTVYGYTF. In DNA form, the CDR3 reads TGTGCCAGCAGCCACGACTCCGGGACAGTCTATGGCTACACCTTC.

This chain links TRBV30 with TRBJ1-2; D remains unclear. V lost 0 bases and J 7 bases, leaving 12 bases between the germline ends. The CDR3 runs to 13 residues. Germline V lookup: CDR1 GTSNPN, CDR2 SVGIG (reference sequence). CDR3 DNA sequence: TGTGCCTGGAGTGTAGGACTAGCGCGTGGCTACACCTTC. Its protein product is CAWSVGLARGYTF.

V gene TRBV14 combines with J gene TRBJ2-7; 7 bases map to TRBD1. The CDR3 runs to 15 residues. Germline-derived CDR1 and CDR2 are SGHDN and FVKESK. J was trimmed by 0 bases and V by 2 bases; bases with no gene match: 4. The CDR3 spells CASSQWDSSSYEQYF. The DNA for the CDR3 is TGTGCCAGCAGCCAATGGGACAGCAGCTCCTACGAGCAGTACTTC.

This clone was recorded at least ten times. The genes are TRBV12-3 or TRBV12-4 and TRBJ1-6; unclear D gene. CDR3 size: 13 residues. The germline V and J ends were trimmed by 6 bases and 6 bases, with 9 bases remaining between them. CDR3 residues: CASSYEINSPLHF. The CDR3, as DNA: TGTGCCAGCAGCTATGAAATTAATTCACCCCTCCACTTT.

V and J are TRBV19 and TRBJ1-6, with D tentatively TRBD1 (5 bases). CDR1 is LNHDA and CDR2 is SQIVND in the germline V gene (reference sequence). With 5 bases removed from V and 5 bases from J, the gap between germline ends came to 13 bases. CDR3 size: 15 residues. The chain's CDR3 is CASSSGTRHNSPLHF. For the CDR3, the DNA is TGTGCCAGTAGTTCGGGGACTCGACATAATTCACCCCTCCACTTT.

The chain carries TRBV7-9 and TRBJ2-7; 8 nucleotides line up with TRBD1. This CDR3 is built from 15 residues. Trimming cost V 6 bases and J 3 bases; bases outside gene matches: 10. CDR1 and CDR2 from the germline V gene are SEHNR and FQNEAQ (reference sequence). CDR3 DNA: TGTGCCAGCAGTCCTCCGGGACAGGTTCTCTACGAGCAGTACTTC. Its translation is CASSPPGQVLYEQYF.

The genes are TRBV15 and TRBJ1-2; possible D gene TRBD1, 6 bases. CDR1 and CDR2 from the germline V gene are LNHNV and YYDKDF (reference sequence). The V and J ends lost 5 bases and 2 bases respectively, with 12 bases between them. This CDR3 is 14 amino acids long. The CDR3 DNA is TGTGCCACCAGCGGAGGGGGGGGGAACTATGGCTACACCTTC. Translated: CATSGGGGNYGYTF.

The J gene is TRBJ2-7, the V gene TRBV9; D might be TRBD1 (5 bases). Germline assignment: CDR1 SGDLS and CDR2 YYNGEE. The CDR3 length is 13 residues. V was pared by 4 bases and J by 4 bases, with 12 bases between. The CDR3 loop is CASSSTGGYEQYF. The CDR3, as DNA: TGTGCCAGCAGCAGTACAGGCGGATACGAGCAGTACTTC.